This T cell receptor beta chain was recovered during a study of identical twins. Germline-derived CDR1 and CDR2 are LGHDT and YNNKEL (reference sequence). The V end was cut by 5 bases, the J end by 7 bases, with 18 bases between. CDR3 length: 15 amino acids. TCRdb recomputed calls from the 5' RACE reads with MiXCR, one row per CDR3 protein. The table lists 200,000 to 300,000 distinct CDR3 sequences, over 9.5% of them singletons. Broader study findings: Low generation-probability sequences were in excess among twin-shared out-of-frame alpha sequences.

This clonotype was observed at least ten times. No antigen is known for it. This chain links TRBV3-1 with TRBJ2-1, with D possibly matching TRBD2 (5 bases). The sample taken for sequencing was memory T cells sorted from blood. The source of this sequence is a man aged 45-65 years in good health. This chain's CDR3 is CASSGIGGGRNEQFF. The CDR3 coding sequence is TGTGCCAGCAGCGGAATAGGAGGCGGACGGAATGAGCAGTTCTTC.